This TCR beta chain originates from a study of molecular identifiers for immune sequencing clone quantification. This clonotype was detected a few times. From the PCR reads, TCRdb called clonotypes with MiXCR, one entry per CDR3 protein. Among a few hundred thousand distinct CDR3 sequences, roughly 24% were seen once, and the ten largest hold 0.65% to 0.95%. The CDR3 runs to 14 residues. V lost 4 bases, J lost 6 bases, and 14 bases lay in between. Looked up from germline, CDR1 is MGHRA and CDR2 is YSYEKL. Material for sequencing was naive CD8+ T cells from blood, with Jurkat cell RNA spiked in. The sample's subset: FACS-sorted CD8+CD4-CCR7+CD45RA+ naive T cells. V and J are TRBV4-1 and TRBJ2-3; D is perhaps TRBD2 (5 bases). This sequence originates from a human donor in good health. Some libraries in this study had Jurkat cell RNA spiked in. Here the CDR3 reads CASSPTISGDTQYF. Here the CDR3 DNA reads TGCGCCAGCAGCCCGACTATTTCCGGGGATACGCAGTATTTT.